This T cell receptor beta chain was sequenced in a study of identical twins. The CDR3 length is 11 residues. V was shortened by 6 bases and J by 4 bases, with 10 bases between the two germline ends. Per the germline V gene, CDR1 is DFQATT and CDR2 is SNEGSKA (reference sequence). General study results and limits: Possibly, invariant MAIT and iNKT cells partly confounded zero-insertion analyses.

It was template switching that added a universal primer site, and there were unique molecular identifiers on the cDNA. TCRdb independently ran MiXCR on the 5' RACE reads; one entry per CDR3 protein. This repertoire shows a few hundred thousand distinct CDR3 sequences, about 18% found once; its top ten account for approximately 12%. This clonotype was observed a few times. Its target is not known. This clonotype originated in a man aged 45-60 years in good health. Sequencing was performed on naive T cells sorted from blood. The chain uses TRBV20-1 and TRBJ2-7; D may be TRBD1 (5 bases). The CDR3 sequence: CSAIRGYEQYF. The CDR3 nucleotides are TGCAGTGCCATAAGGGGTTACGAGCAGTACTTC.